Listed below are T cell receptor beta chains from one sample, sequenced in a study of control samples from healthy donors and cancer patients. Clones were sequenced by immunoSEQ multiplex PCR, and TCRdb holds only the in-frame ones, with some missing. The table includes more than 150,000 clones, over 85% detected once. Sample: blood. These receptors all stem from a man in his forties or fifties in good health. Each CDR3 is given with its conserved first and last residue. D genes are given only for firm matches. A row's size may be missing; if present it is once, few, many or a size class.

clone size,D gene,J gene,V gene,CDR3 protein,CDR3 DNA
.,TRBD1,TRBJ2-5,TRBV19,CASSKDRGQETQYF,TGTGCCAGTAGTAAAGACAGGGGGCAAGAGACCCAGTACTTC
.,TRBD1,TRBJ2-7,TRBV23-1,CASSQSGKGAHEQYF,TGCGCCAGCAGTCAATCTGGAAAGGGGGCCCACGAGCAGTACTTC
.,.,TRBJ1-1,TRBV3-1/TRBV3-2,CASSQMSTEAFF,TGTGCCAGCAGCCAAATGAGCACTGAAGCTTTCTTT
.,TRBD1,TRBJ1-2,TRBV2,CASRAGTGGNYGYTF,TGTGCCAGCAGAGCAGGGACAGGGGGAAACTATGGCTACACCTTC
.,TRBD1,TRBJ1-1,TRBV28,CASSLRSGQRAEAFF,TGTGCCAGCAGTTTAAGGTCGGGACAGAGGGCTGAAGCTTTCTTT
.,.,TRBJ2-7,TRBV10-2,CASSDSYEQYF,TGCGCCAGCAGTGACTCCTACGAGCAGTACTTC
.,.,TRBJ1-2,TRBV3-1/TRBV3-2,CASSQDQGYGYTF,TGTGCCAGCAGCCAAGATCAAGGGTATGGCTACACCTTC
.,TRBD1,TRBJ2-1,TRBV7-9,CASSARTGLQFF,TGTGCCAGCAGCGCACGGACAGGGTTGCAGTTCTTC
.,.,TRBJ1-5,TRBV19,CASSRPNQPQHF,TGTGCCAGCAGTAGGCCCAATCAGCCCCAGCATTTT
.,TRBD1,TRBJ1-1,TRBV29-1,CSADRGNTEAFF,TGCAGCGCCGACAGGGGGAACACTGAAGCTTTCTTT
.,TRBD1,TRBJ1-6,TRBV7-9,CASSPGQGGSPLHF,TGTGCCAGCAGCCCGGGACAGGGAGGATCACCCCTCCACTTT
.,.,TRBJ1-2,TRBV5-1,CASSHGSGGYTF,TGCGCCAGCAGCCACGGATCCGGTGGCTACACCTTC
.,TRBD1,TRBJ1-3,TRBV5-4,CASRPGTASSGNTIYF,TGTGCCAGCAGACCCGGGACAGCCTCTTCTGGAAACACCATATATTTT
.,TRBD1,TRBJ1-6,TRBV3-1/TRBV3-2,CASSPGQMNSPLHF,TGTGCCAGCAGCCCGGGACAGATGAATTCACCCCTCCACTTT
few,TRBD1,TRBJ1-2,TRBV5-6,CASSPGQTNYGYTF,TGTGCCAGCAGCCCGGGACAGACAAACTATGGCTACACCTTC
.,.,TRBJ2-7,TRBV5-1,CASSLGRLGRSYEQYF,TGCGCCAGCAGCTTGGGTAGGCTAGGCCGCTCCTACGAGCAGTACTTC
.,.,TRBJ1-3,TRBV5-1,CASRDSISGNTIYF,TGCGCCAGCAGGGATTCCATCTCTGGAAACACCATATATTTT
.,TRBD2,TRBJ2-2,TRBV5-1,CASGGTSVNTGELFF,TGCGCCAGCGGGGGGACTAGCGTGAACACCGGGGAGCTGTTTTTT
.,TRBD2,TRBJ2-2,TRBV19,CASRGTSDSGELFF,TGTGCCAGTAGGGGGACTAGCGATTCCGGGGAGCTGTTTTTT
.,.,TRBJ1-1,TRBV18,CASSRVPPGGMNTEAFF,TGTGCCAGCTCGCGGGTCCCACCGGGGGGGATGAACACTGAAGCTTTCTTT
.,.,TRBJ2-7,TRBV9,CASSVVHRGGYEQYF,TGTGCCAGCAGCGTAGTGCACAGGGGGGGTTACGAGCAGTACTTC
.,.,TRBJ2-7,TRBV29-1,CSVEGGLAGQYF,TGCAGCGTTGAAGGAGGGTTGGCTGGGCAGTACTTC
.,TRBD2,TRBJ2-1,TRBV28,CASSPRAGGYNEQFF,TGTGCCAGCAGTCCTCGTGCGGGGGGGTACAATGAGCAGTTCTTC
once,.,TRBJ2-7,TRBV28,CASSSPRPEQYF,TGTGCCAGCAGTTCCCCTAGACCCGAGCAGTACTTC
.,.,TRBJ1-2,TRBV9,CASSVTPSGYGYTF,TGTGCCAGCAGCGTAACTCCCTCGGGCTATGGCTACACCTTC
.,TRBD1,TRBJ1-6,TRBV27,CASSTIPPQTGGGNSPLHF,TGTGCCAGCAGTACTATACCCCCACAGACAGGGGGTGGTAATTCACCCCTCCACTTT
.,TRBD1,TRBJ1-2,TRBV27,CASSFHGQGGGYTF,TGTGCCAGCAGTTTCCACGGACAGGGTGGTGGCTACACCTTC
once,TRBD2,TRBJ2-1,TRBV5-4,CASRSSGSNEQFF,TGTGCCAGCAGGTCTAGCGGGAGCAATGAGCAGTTCTTC
once,.,TRBJ2-7,TRBV19,CASSIGRDRAYEQYF,TGTGCCAGTAGTATAGGTCGGGACCGAGCCTACGAGCAGTACTTC
once,.,TRBJ2-6,TRBV5-1,CASSFRSQSTGANVLTF,TGCGCCAGCAGCTTTAGGTCCCAAAGCACTGGGGCCAACGTCCTGACTTTC
.,TRBD2,TRBJ2-3,TRBV11-2,CASSGSLTSGRGTDTQYF,TGTGCCAGCAGCGGATCCCTGACTAGCGGGAGAGGTACAGATACGCAGTATTTT
.,TRBD2,TRBJ2-2,TRBV15,CATGLAGYDTGELFF,TGTGCCACCGGCCTAGCGGGATATGACACCGGGGAGCTGTTTTTT
.,.,TRBJ1-1,TRBV2,CASSERRVTEAFF,TGTGCCAGCAGTGAACGCAGGGTCACTGAAGCTTTCTTT
.,.,TRBJ2-1,TRBV7-3,CASSLVGVYNEQFF,TGTGCCAGCAGCTTAGTGGGGGTTTACAATGAGCAGTTCTTC
.,.,TRBJ2-7,TRBV16,CASSQVLWGRFSYEQYF,TGTGCCAGCAGCCAGGTACTTTGGGGCAGGTTCTCCTACGAGCAGTACTTC
.,TRBD2,TRBJ2-2,TRBV10-3,CAISTGTSGTGELFF,TGTGCCATCAGCACCGGGACTAGCGGAACCGGGGAGCTGTTTTTT
.,.,TRBJ2-1,TRBV9,CASSVGAGSYNEQFF,TGTGCCAGCAGCGTAGGTGCGGGGTCCTACAATGAGCAGTTCTTC
.,TRBD2,TRBJ2-2,TRBV18,CASSQLAGDIGELFF,TGTGCCAGCTCACAGCTAGCGGGAGATATCGGGGAGCTGTTTTTT
.,.,TRBJ1-5,TRBV10-3,CAISEDRNQPQHF,TGTGCCATCAGTGAGGACAGGAATCAGCCCCAGCATTTT
.,TRBD2,TRBJ2-1,TRBV5-1,CASSLAAGGSYNEQFF,TGCGCCAGCAGCTTGGCCGCGGGAGGATCTTACAATGAGCAGTTCTTC